The present TCR beta chain was sequenced within a study of circulating and synovial CD4+ cells in juvenile arthritis. Sequenced by immunoSEQ multiplex PCR; TCRdb stores in-frame clones only, minus some. The sample consists of tens of thousands of clones, about 95% of them appearing once. From germline, CDR1 is MDHEN and CDR2 SYDVKM. The CDR3 loop spans 12 amino acids. With 7 bases removed from V and 6 bases from J, the gap between germline ends came to 10 bases. The sample comprised CD4+ T cells from blood. V gene TRBV28 combines with J gene TRBJ1-5; a possible D gene is TRBD1 (6 bases). The receptor was isolated from a human donor with juvenile idiopathic arthritis. The CDR3 spells CASTEQGQPQHF. CDR3 in DNA: TGTGCCAGCACCGAACAGGGTCAGCCCCAGCATTTT.